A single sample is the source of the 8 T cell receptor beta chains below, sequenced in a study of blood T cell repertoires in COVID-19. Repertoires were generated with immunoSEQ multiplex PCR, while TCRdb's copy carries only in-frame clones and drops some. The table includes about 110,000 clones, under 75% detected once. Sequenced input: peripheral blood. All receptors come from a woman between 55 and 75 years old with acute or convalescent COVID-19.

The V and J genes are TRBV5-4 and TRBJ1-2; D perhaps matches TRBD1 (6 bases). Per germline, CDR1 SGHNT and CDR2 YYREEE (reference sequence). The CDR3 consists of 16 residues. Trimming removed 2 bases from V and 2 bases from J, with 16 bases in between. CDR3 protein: CASSLKTGWGNYGYTF. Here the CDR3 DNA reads TGTGCCAGCAGCTTAAAAACAGGGTGGGGAAACTATGGCTACACCTTC.

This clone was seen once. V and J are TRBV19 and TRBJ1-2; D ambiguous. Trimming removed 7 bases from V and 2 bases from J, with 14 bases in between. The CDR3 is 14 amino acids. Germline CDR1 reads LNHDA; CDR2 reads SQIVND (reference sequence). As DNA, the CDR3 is TGTGCCAGTACTAGCTCTAGTCGGAACTATGGCTACACCTTC. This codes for CASTSSSRNYGYTF.

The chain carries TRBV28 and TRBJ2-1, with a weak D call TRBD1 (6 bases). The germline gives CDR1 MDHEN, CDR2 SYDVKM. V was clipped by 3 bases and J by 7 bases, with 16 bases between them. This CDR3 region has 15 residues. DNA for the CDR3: TGTGCCAGCAGTTTTTCCCTGACCACAGGGAATGAGCAGTTCTTC. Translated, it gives CASSFSLTTGNEQFF.

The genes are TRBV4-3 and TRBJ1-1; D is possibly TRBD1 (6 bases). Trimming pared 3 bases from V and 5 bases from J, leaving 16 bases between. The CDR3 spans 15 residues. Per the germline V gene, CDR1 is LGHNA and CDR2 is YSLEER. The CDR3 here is CASSQQTQGGTEAFF. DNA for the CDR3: TGCGCCAGCAGCCAGCAGACACAGGGCGGTACTGAAGCTTTCTTT.

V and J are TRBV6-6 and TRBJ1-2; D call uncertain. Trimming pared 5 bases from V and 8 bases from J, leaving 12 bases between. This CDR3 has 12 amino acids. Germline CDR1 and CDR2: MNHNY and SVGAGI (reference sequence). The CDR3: CASSPLGPGYTF. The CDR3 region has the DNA TGTGCCAGCAGTCCTCTTGGGCCAGGCTACACCTTC.

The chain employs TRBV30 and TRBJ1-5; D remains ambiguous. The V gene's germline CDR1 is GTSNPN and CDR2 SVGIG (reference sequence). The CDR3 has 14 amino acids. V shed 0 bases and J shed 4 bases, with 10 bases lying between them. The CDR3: CAWSVLGGNQPQHF. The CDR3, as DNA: TGTGCCTGGAGTGTACTCGGCGGAAATCAGCCCCAGCATTTT.

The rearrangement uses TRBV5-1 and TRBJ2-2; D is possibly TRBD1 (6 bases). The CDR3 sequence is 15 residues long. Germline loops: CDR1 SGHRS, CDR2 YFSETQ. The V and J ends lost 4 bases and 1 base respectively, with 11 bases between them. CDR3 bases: TGCGCCAGCAGCCCCCCGGGACAGAACACCGGGGAGCTGTTTTTT. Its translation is CASSPPGQNTGELFF.

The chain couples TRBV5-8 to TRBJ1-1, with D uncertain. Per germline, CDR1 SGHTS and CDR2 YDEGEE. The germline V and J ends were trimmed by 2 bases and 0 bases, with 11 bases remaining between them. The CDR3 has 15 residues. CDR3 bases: TGTGCCAGCAGCTTTGTCCTCACGGTGAACACTGAAGCTTTCTTT. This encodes CASSFVLTVNTEAFF.